The 10 T cell receptor beta chains reported below all come from one sample, sequenced in a study of cytomegalovirus exposure and HLA in healthy donors. The PCR made use of 60 Vbeta and 13 Jbeta primers. The repertoire was sequenced with immunoSEQ multiplex PCR; TCRdb's copy has only in-frame clones and lacks some. Among about 170,000 clones listed, approximately 72% were seen once. What was sequenced was PBMCs. These receptors were taken from a man aged 40-55 years in good health and CMV-seropositive.

CDR3 in amino acids: CASSLDPGTGYGYTF. The CDR3 coding sequence is TGTGCCAGCAGCTTAGACCCAGGGACAGGTTATGGCTACACCTTC. The chain combines TRBV7-3 with TRBJ1-2; 8 bases match TRBD1. The CDR3 extends over 15 amino acids. Looked up from germline, CDR1 is SGHTA and CDR2 is FQGTGA. Trimming took 2 bases from V and 5 from J; bases not matched to a gene: 7.

The V call is TRBV7-9, the J call TRBJ2-7, with D tentatively TRBD1 (5 bases). Germline-derived CDR1 and CDR2 are SEHNR and FQNEAQ (reference sequence). The CDR3 length is 15 residues. The V end lost 4 bases, the J end lost 2 bases, and 15 bases lay between the germline ends. The CDR3 sequence is CASSSQGYATYEQYF. Here the CDR3 DNA reads TGTGCCAGCAGCTCTCAGGGATACGCTACCTACGAGCAGTACTTC.

The V call is TRBV9, the J call TRBJ2-1; D unclear. The ends were cut back, 3 bases at V and 7 bases at J, with 14 bases in the middle. The V gene's germline CDR1 is SGDLS and CDR2 YYNGEE. The CDR3 covers 14 residues. CDR3 sequence reads: CASSEQTLRNEQFF. The CDR3 DNA follows: TGTGCCAGCAGCGAGCAGACTCTTCGGAATGAGCAGTTCTTC.

This clone occurred a few times. The junction does not match germline at one end; this may be a read error. This rearrangement joins TRBV6-6 to TRBJ1-2, with D perhaps matching TRBD1 (5 bases). The CDR3 spans 11 residues. CDR1 MNHNY and CDR2 SVGAGI come from the germline V gene (reference sequence). The chain's CDR3 is CAAGRTYGYTF. The DNA for the CDR3 is TGCGCCGCGGGGCGGACCTATGGCTACACCTTC.

The CDR3 protein is CASSLEYPRPAFF. For the CDR3, the DNA is TGCGCCAGCAGCTTGGAGTACCCGCGTCCAGCTTTCTTT. The J gene is TRBJ1-1, the V gene TRBV5-1; D remains unclear. Germline V gene data show CDR1 as SGHRS and CDR2 as YFSETQ. CDR3 size: 13 residues. Trimming removed 0 bases at V and 10 bases at J, with 13 bases between.

The chain links TRBV29-1 to TRBJ2-5; perhaps TRBD2 as D (5 bases). Trimming removed 2 bases from V and 6 bases from J, with 13 bases in between. The germline V gene has CDR1 SQVTM and CDR2 ANQGSEA. This CDR3 spans 13 amino acids. The CDR3 DNA follows: TGCAGCGTTGAACGGGGTTTCGTGAAGACCCAGTACTTC. It is translated as CSVERGFVKTQYF.

V usage is TRBV4-3 and J usage is TRBJ2-6; D call uncertain. Trimming removed 1 base at V and 0 bases at J, with 13 bases between. CDR3 length equals 18 residues. Germline V CDR1 and CDR2: LGHNA, YSLEER. CDR3 coding DNA: TGCGCCAGCAGCCAAGTAAGCAGGTTACTCTCTGGGGCCAACGTCCTGACTTTC. It translates to CASSQVSRLLSGANVLTF.

The CDR3 is CASSLELAEETQYF. The CDR3 bases are TGTGCCAGCAGCTTAGAACTAGCGGAAGAGACCCAGTACTTC. V gene TRBV7-2 combines with J gene TRBJ2-5, with 8 bases that match TRBD2. The length of the CDR3 is 14 residues. The trim removed 1 base at V and 3 bases at J, leaving 1 base unmatched. Germline lookup yields CDR1 SGHTA and CDR2 FQGNSA.

The rearrangement joins TRBV5-4 to TRBJ2-5, with D perhaps TRBD2 (7 bases). Germline assignment: CDR1 SGHNT and CDR2 YYREEE (reference sequence). Trimming removed 5 bases at V and 5 bases at J, with 19 bases between. This CDR3 contains 15 residues. The CDR3: CASSPDSGGRETQYF. In nucleotides, the CDR3 is TGTGCCAGCAGTCCCGACTCGGGGGGCAGGGAGACCCAGTACTTC.

The rearrangement uses TRBV7-2 and TRBJ2-3; D is ambiguous. CDR3 length: 14 amino acids. V was pared by 5 bases and J by 4 bases, with 13 bases between. Germline-derived CDR1 and CDR2 are SGHTA and FQGNSA. CDR3 residues: CASSPRPPPDTQYF. CDR3 nucleotides: TGTGCCAGCAGCCCCCGTCCTCCCCCAGATACGCAGTATTTT.